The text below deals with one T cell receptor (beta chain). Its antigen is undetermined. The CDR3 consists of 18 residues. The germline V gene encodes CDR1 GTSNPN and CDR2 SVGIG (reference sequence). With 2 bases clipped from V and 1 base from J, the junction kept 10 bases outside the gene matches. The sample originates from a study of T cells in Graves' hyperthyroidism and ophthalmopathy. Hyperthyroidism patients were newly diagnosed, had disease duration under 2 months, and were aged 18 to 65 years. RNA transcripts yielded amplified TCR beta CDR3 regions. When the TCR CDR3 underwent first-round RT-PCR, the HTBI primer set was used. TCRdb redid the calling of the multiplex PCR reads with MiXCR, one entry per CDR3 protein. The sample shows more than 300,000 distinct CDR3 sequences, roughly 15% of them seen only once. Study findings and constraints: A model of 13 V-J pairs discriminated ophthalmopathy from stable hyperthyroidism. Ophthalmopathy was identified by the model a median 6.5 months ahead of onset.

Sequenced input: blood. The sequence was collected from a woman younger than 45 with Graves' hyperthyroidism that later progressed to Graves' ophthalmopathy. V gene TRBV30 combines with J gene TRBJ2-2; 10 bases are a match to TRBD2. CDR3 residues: CAWSPQERTSGNTGELFF. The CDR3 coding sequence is TGTGCCTGGAGTCCTCAGGAAAGGACTAGCGGGAACACCGGGGAGCTGTTTTTT.